The entry below gives a single TCR beta chain sequence along with its context. Its antigen is not known. V lost 3 bases, J lost 0 bases, and 12 bases stayed unmatched. CDR1 and CDR2 (germline): SGHVS, FQNEAQ. There are 18 residues in the CDR3. This sample was included in a study of blood T cells in healthy people across ages. Points from the study as a whole: While age rose, TCR beta diversity per million T cells dropped in a roughly linear way. It was the long-lived donors that had more naive CD4+ cells and higher diversity than aged donors.

Sample-barcoded 5' priming and a J-beta primer mix drove a second PCR of about 6 to 12 cycles. Each cDNA molecule, via a template-switch adaptor with 12 random nucleotides, was tagged. TCRdb re-derived calls from the 5' RACE reads in MiXCR, one entry per CDR3 protein. The table includes about 1.4 million distinct CDR3 sequences, 55% to 75% detected once. Drawing of peripheral blood yielded roughly 9.3 milliliters from each donor. The chain links TRBV7-8 to TRBJ2-5; 8 bases fit TRBD2. The clonotype was recovered from a man aged 18-30 years in good health. The sequenced sample consisted of blood. The CDR3 bases are TGTGCCAGCAGCTTCTTCCTAGCGGGTAGTCCGTACCAAGAGACCCAGTACTTC. This gives the protein CASSFFLAGSPYQETQYF.